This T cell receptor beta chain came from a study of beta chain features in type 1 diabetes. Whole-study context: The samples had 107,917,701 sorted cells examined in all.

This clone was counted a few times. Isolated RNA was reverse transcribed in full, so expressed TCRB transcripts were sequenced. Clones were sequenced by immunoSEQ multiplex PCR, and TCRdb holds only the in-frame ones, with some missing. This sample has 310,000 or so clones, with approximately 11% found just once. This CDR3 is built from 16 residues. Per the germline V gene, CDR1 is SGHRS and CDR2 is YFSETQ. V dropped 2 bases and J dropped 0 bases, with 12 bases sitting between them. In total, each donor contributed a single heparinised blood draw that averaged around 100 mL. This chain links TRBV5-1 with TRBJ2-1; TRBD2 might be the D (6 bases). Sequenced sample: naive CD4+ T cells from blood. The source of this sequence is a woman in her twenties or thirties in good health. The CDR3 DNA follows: TGCGCCAGCAGCTTCACTAGCAGCAGCTCCTACAATGAGCAGTTCTTC. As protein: CASSFTSSSSYNEQFF.